One and the same sample provided the 23 T cell receptor beta chains below, sequenced in a study of shared clonotypes between healthy human individuals. Assay used: immunoSEQ multiplex PCR; TCRdb lists only in-frame clones, some missing. The data show about 1 million clones, 70% to 80% seen once. Sequencing was carried out using memory CD4+ T cells sorted from blood. This sample's subset: CD45RA-negative fraction. These receptor sequences come from a man between 18 and 35 years old in good health.

V and J are TRBV30 and TRBJ1-4; D gene ambiguous. This CDR3 region has 17 residues. Per the germline V gene, CDR1 is GTSNPN and CDR2 is SVGIG (reference sequence). Trimming took off 0 bases at V and 7 bases at J, with 21 bases between the two ends. The DNA of the CDR3 is TGTGCCTGGAGTGTACTTACGCGGCAGATACGGGGTGAAAAACTGTTTTTT. Its protein is CAWSVLTRQIRGEKLFF.

The chain is built from TRBV5-6 and TRBJ2-1; TRBD2 aligns across 10 bases. Per the germline V gene, CDR1 is SGHDT and CDR2 is YYEEEE. The V and J ends lost 0 bases and 5 bases, in that order; junction bases with no gene match: 5. This CDR3 comprises 16 residues. CDR3 nucleotides: TGTGCCAGCAGCTTGGTTGTTACTAGCGGGGACAATGAGCAGTTCTTC. Protein: CASSLVVTSGDNEQFF.

The chain combines TRBV7-2 with TRBJ2-7; 9 bases are shared with TRBD1. Germline CDR1 reads SGHTA; CDR2 reads FQGNSA. CDR3 length: 14 amino acids. V shed 4 bases and J 3 bases; nucleotides not matched to a gene: 4. CDR3: CASSWRGQGYEQYF. The CDR3, as DNA: TGTGCCAGCAGCTGGAGGGGACAGGGCTACGAGCAGTACTTC.

The gene calls are TRBV9 and TRBJ2-3, with 8 bases identical to TRBD2. Losses at the gene ends were 1 base for V and 2 bases for J; bases not matched to a gene: 3. Germline values: CDR1 SGDLS, CDR2 YYNGEE. The CDR3 sequence is 15 residues long. CDR3 DNA sequence: TGTGCCAGCAGCGTAACAGCGGGAGCCACAGATACGCAGTATTTT. Encoded protein: CASSVTAGATDTQYF.

The gene calls are TRBV7-8 and TRBJ1-1, with a weak D call TRBD1 (6 bases). This CDR3 contains 15 residues. Germline lookup yields CDR1 SGHVS and CDR2 FQNEAQ. V was pared by 2 bases and J by 4 bases, with 14 bases between. The CDR3 reads CASSLWGRFPTEAFF. The CDR3 nucleotides read TGTGCCAGCAGCTTATGGGGGCGGTTCCCCACTGAAGCTTTCTTT. Complete variable domain (other parts from reference TRBV7-8 and TRBJ1-1): GAGVSQSPRYKVAKRGQDVALRCDPISGHVSLFWYQQALGQGPEFLTYFQNEAQLDKSGLPSDRFFAERPEGSVSTLKIQRTQQEDSAVYLCASSLWGRFPTEAFFGQGTRLTVV.

This clone was observed many times. This chain links TRBV19 with TRBJ1-1; no reliable D call. Trimming took 5 bases from V and 0 from J, leaving 13 bases between them. Germline CDR1 and CDR2: LNHDA and SQIVND (reference sequence). This CDR3 spans 15 amino acids. CDR3 nucleotide sequence: TGTGCCAGTAGTCTCCCGACGGGTCTGAACACTGAAGCTTTCTTT. Its protein is CASSLPTGLNTEAFF.

In its sample, this clone was seen a few times. The rearrangement joins TRBV5-1 to TRBJ1-1; maybe TRBD1 (5 bases). Trimming stripped 3 bases from V and 1 base from J, with 16 bases between. The CDR3 contains 16 residues. Germline V gene data show CDR1 as SGHRS and CDR2 as YFSETQ. CDR3 in amino acids: CASSSTSTVGNTEAFF. The CDR3 nucleotides read TGCGCCAGCAGCTCGACTTCGACAGTCGGGAACACTGAAGCTTTCTTT.

V is TRBV6-6 and J is TRBJ2-7, with a possible D match to TRBD1 (7 bases). The CDR3 runs to 13 residues. V was trimmed by 7 bases and J by 2 bases, leaving 12 bases between them. Germline CDR1 is MNHNY and CDR2 is SVGAGI (reference sequence). CDR3 sequence reads: CASTPGGPYEQYF. Written as DNA, the CDR3 is TGTGCCAGCACCCCAGGGGGGCCCTACGAGCAGTACTTC.

J is TRBJ2-1 and V is TRBV7-9; tentatively, D is TRBD2 (5 bases). The V gene lost 4 bases and the J gene lost 5 bases, with 12 bases spanning the gap. The germline CDR1 and CDR2 sequences are SEHNR and FQNEAQ (reference sequence). The CDR3 is 14 amino acids. CDR3 protein: CASSSGKGDNEQFF. Here the CDR3 DNA reads TGTGCCAGCAGCTCGGGGAAGGGAGACAATGAGCAGTTCTTC. Supplemented by reference TRBV7-9 and TRBJ2-1, the full variable domain reads DTGVSQNPRHKITKRGQNVTFRCDPISEHNRLYWYRQTLGQGPEFLTYFQNEAQLEKSRLLSDRFSAERPKGSFSTLEIQRTEQGDSAMYLCASSSGKGDNEQFFGPGTRLTVL.

There are a few counts of this clone. Other nucleotide sequences in the sample specify the same CDR3. The V gene is TRBV4-1, the J gene TRBJ1-4, with D uncertain. Trimming left V 1 base short and J 7 bases short, with 7 bases between. The CDR3 is made up of 13 amino acids. Germline CDR1 reads MGHRA; CDR2 reads YSYEKL. In nucleotides, the CDR3 is TGCGCCAGCAGCCAAGTGCGTAGTGAAAAACTGTTTTTT. It encodes CASSQVRSEKLFF.

This clone was seen more than once but under ten times. This sequence joins TRBV30 and TRBJ2-7; tentative D call: TRBD2 (5 bases). Germline V gene data show CDR1 as GTSNPN and CDR2 as SVGIG (reference sequence). The V and J ends lost 0 bases and 3 bases respectively, with 12 bases between them. This CDR3 has 14 residues. The CDR3 here is CAWSVFSGSYEQYF. The CDR3 DNA reads TGTGCCTGGAGTGTATTCTCGGGAAGCTACGAGCAGTACTTC.

The chain employs TRBV2 and TRBJ1-1; D possibly corresponds to TRBD1 (5 bases). Trimming took 6 bases from V and 1 from J, leaving 12 bases between them. The CDR3 is 14 residues long. Germline lookup yields CDR1 SNHLY and CDR2 FYNNEI. The CDR3: CASSRQLGNTEAFF. As DNA, the CDR3 is TGTGCCAGCAGCAGACAGCTCGGGAACACTGAAGCTTTCTTT.

The gene calls are TRBV11-2 and TRBJ2-2; no firm D call. V was trimmed by 0 bases and J by 3 bases, leaving 8 bases between them. CDR3 length: 15 amino acids. Per germline, CDR1 SGHAT and CDR2 FQNNGV. CDR3 bases: TGTGCCAGCAGCTTAGACGGACGAGACACCGGGGAGCTGTTTTTT. This translates into CASSLDGRDTGELFF.

The chain is built from TRBV19 and TRBJ1-2, with D tentatively TRBD1 (6 bases). Trimming stripped 3 bases from V and 2 bases from J, with 16 bases between. The germline V gene has CDR1 LNHDA and CDR2 SQIVND (reference sequence). The CDR3 contains 16 residues. The CDR3 region has the DNA TGTGCCAGTAGTATCCTTCCGGGGGCAGGGAACTATGGCTACACCTTC. It specifies CASSILPGAGNYGYTF. The entire variable domain, with the rest obtained from reference TRBV19 and TRBJ1-2, is as follows: DGGITQSPKYLFRKEGQNVTLSCEQNLNHDAMYWYRQDPGQGLRLIYYSQIVNDFQKGDIAEGYSVSREKKESFPLTVTSAQKNPTAFYLCASSILPGAGNYGYTFGSGTRLTVV.

This clone turned up a few times. The V call is TRBV5-1, the J call TRBJ1-6; TRBD1 matches at 7 bases. The CDR3 extends over 14 amino acids. Germline V gene data show CDR1 as SGHRS and CDR2 as YFSETQ. Unmatched junction bases numbered 7, after V lost 5 bases and J lost 8 bases. CDR3 in DNA: TGCGCCAGCAGAATAGGGGGCTCGGATTCACCCCTCCACTTT. This sequence encodes CASRIGGSDSPLHF.

CDR3 sequence reads: CASSLTRRGLAGVGNEQFF. The CDR3 DNA is TGTGCCAGCAGCTTAACTAGAAGGGGACTAGCGGGAGTTGGTAATGAGCAGTTCTTC. V usage is TRBV7-2 and J usage is TRBJ2-1; TRBD2 aligns across 14 bases. This CDR3 is built from 19 residues. With V trimmed by 2 bases and J by 7 bases, 13 bases remained unmatched. Germline assignment: CDR1 SGHTA and CDR2 FQGNSA.

The chain employs TRBV30 and TRBJ1-4, with TRBD1 as a possible D gene (5 bases). The germline V gene has CDR1 GTSNPN and CDR2 SVGIG (reference sequence). The CDR3 runs 14 residues. DNA for the CDR3: TGTGGGCCCTTAGGGGCCAAGGCTAATGAAAAACTGTTTTTT. The encoded protein is CGPLGAKANEKLFF.

The chain carries TRBV6-6 and TRBJ1-2; 7 positions agree with TRBD1. V was pared by 2 bases and J by 5 bases, with 11 bases of the junction left unmatched. From germline, CDR1 is MNHNY and CDR2 SVGAGI (reference sequence). CDR3 length: 16 amino acids. The CDR3 region has the DNA TGTGCCAGCAGTTACCCGATGACAGGGAGCCCTTATGGCTACACCTTC. Amino acid sequence: CASSYPMTGSPYGYTF.

This chain joins TRBV27 and TRBJ1-6; TRBD1 matches 8 bases. The germline V gene encodes CDR1 MNHEY and CDR2 SMNVEV (reference sequence). V dropped 4 bases and J dropped 6; count of bases not matched to a gene: 11. The CDR3 runs 17 residues. The CDR3 spells CASSYYSETGANSPLHF. CDR3 sequence (DNA): TGTGCCAGCAGTTACTACAGTGAGACAGGGGCTAATTCACCCCTCCACTTT.

The sample holds one count of this clone. This sample includes further DNA sequences coding for the same CDR3. The chain couples TRBV18 to TRBJ2-5; D possibly corresponds to TRBD2 (6 bases). The germline CDR1 and CDR2 sequences are KGHSH and LQKENI. The CDR3 is 14 amino acids. The ends were cut back, 3 bases at V and 1 base at J, with 9 bases in the middle. Here the CDR3 DNA reads TGTGCCAGCTCACCCCGCGGGGCCCAAGAGACCCAGTACTTC. Protein product: CASSPRGAQETQYF.

The CDR3 nucleotides read TGTGCCAGCATTGGACCTGGCGAAGAGACCCAGTACTTC. Translation: CASIGPGEETQYF. The genes are TRBV9 and TRBJ2-5; no clear D gene. Germline CDR1 reads SGDLS; CDR2 reads YYNGEE. With 6 bases removed from V and 3 bases from J, the gap between germline ends came to 12 bases. The CDR3 loop spans 13 amino acids.

The chain employs TRBV19 and TRBJ1-2; 12 bases are a match to TRBD1. V shed 5 bases, J shed 5 bases, and the junction held 6 bases outside the gene matches. This CDR3 is 15 amino acids long. Per germline, CDR1 LNHDA and CDR2 SQIVND (reference sequence). Here the CDR3 reads CASSAPGQGAYGYTF. CDR3 DNA sequence: TGTGCCAGTAGTGCGCCGGGACAGGGGGCTTATGGCTACACCTTC.

This clone was observed a handful of times. The CDR3 loop is CASVQPRETQYF. Here the CDR3 DNA reads TGTGCCAGCGTACAGCCACGAGAGACCCAGTACTTC. The chain recombines TRBV27 with TRBJ2-5; no clear D. The CDR3 is 12 residues long. Germline V lookup: CDR1 MNHEY, CDR2 SMNVEV (reference sequence). V shed 8 bases and J shed 4 bases, with 11 bases lying between them.